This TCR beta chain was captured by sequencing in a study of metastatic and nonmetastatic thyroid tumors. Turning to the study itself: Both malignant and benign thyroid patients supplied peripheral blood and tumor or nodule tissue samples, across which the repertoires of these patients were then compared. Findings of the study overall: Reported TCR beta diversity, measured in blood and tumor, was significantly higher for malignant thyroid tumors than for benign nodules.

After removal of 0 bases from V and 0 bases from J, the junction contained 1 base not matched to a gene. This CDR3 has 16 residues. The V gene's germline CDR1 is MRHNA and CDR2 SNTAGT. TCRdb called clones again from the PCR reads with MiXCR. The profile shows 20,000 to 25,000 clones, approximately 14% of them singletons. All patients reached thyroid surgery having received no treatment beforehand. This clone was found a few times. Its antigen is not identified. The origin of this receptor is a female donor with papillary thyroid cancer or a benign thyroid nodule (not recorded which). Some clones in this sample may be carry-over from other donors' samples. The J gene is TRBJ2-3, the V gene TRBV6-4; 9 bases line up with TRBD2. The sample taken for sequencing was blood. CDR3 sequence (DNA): TGTGCCAGCAGTGACTCGGCGGGAGGGAGCACAGATACGCAGTATTTT. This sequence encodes CASSDSAGGSTDTQYF.